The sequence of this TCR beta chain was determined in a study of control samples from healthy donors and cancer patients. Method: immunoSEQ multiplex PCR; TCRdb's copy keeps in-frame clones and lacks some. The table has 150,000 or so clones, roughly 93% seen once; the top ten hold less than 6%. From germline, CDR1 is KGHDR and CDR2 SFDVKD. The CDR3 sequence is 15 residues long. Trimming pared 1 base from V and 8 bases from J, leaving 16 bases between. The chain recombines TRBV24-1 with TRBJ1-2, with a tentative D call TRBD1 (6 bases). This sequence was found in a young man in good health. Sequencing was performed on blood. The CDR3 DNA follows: TGTGCCACCAGTGATTTTGGGCCCGGGGGCGGCGGCTACACCTTC. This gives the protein CATSDFGPGGGGYTF.